Reported below is one TCR beta chain. What it binds is unknown. The data originate from a study of T cell responses to AZD1222 COVID-19 vaccine. General study results and limits: Breadth and depth of Spike-specific TCRs rose after two AZD1222 doses.

Assay: immunoSEQ multiplex PCR; the TCRdb copy retains only in-frame clones and omits some. Here the sample spans roughly 150,000 clones, approximately 91% being singletons. This clonotype was sampled from an adult who received the AZD1222 COVID-19 vaccine. Sample: peripheral blood, taken 28 days after the second AZD1222 dose.

The chain's CDR3 is CASSPKTGNTEAFF. The CDR3 DNA sequence: TGTGCCAGCAGCCCGAAGACGGGGAACACTGAAGCTTTCTTT. The chain has TRBV7-9 and TRBJ1-1; D uncertain. This CDR3 is built from 14 residues. The V gene lost 5 bases and the J gene lost 1 base, with 11 bases spanning the gap. Germline V gene lookup returns CDR1 SEHNR and CDR2 FQNEAQ (reference sequence).